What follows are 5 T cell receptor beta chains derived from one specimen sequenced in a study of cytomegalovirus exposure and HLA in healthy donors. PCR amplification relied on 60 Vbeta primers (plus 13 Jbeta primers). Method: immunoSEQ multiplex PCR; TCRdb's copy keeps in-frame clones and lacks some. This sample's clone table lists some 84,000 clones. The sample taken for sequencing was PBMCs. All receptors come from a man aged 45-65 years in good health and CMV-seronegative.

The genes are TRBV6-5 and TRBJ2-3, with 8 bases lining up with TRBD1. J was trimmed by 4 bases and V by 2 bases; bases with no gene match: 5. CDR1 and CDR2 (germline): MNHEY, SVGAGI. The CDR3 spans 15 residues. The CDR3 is CASSYSQGASDTQYF. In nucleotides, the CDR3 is TGTGCCAGCAGTTACAGCCAGGGGGCGTCAGATACGCAGTATTTT.

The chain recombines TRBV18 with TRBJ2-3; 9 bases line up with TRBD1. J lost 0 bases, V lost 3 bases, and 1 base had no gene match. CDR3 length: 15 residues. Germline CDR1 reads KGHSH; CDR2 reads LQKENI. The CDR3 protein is CASSPGTGSTDTQYF. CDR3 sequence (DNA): TGTGCCAGCTCACCCGGGACAGGGAGCACAGATACGCAGTATTTT.

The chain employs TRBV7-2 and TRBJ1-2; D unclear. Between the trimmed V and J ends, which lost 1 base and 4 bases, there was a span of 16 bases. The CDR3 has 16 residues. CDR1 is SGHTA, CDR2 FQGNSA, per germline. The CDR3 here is CASSLDPHPRVYGYTF. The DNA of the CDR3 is TGTGCCAGCAGCTTAGACCCCCATCCGAGGGTCTATGGCTACACCTTC.

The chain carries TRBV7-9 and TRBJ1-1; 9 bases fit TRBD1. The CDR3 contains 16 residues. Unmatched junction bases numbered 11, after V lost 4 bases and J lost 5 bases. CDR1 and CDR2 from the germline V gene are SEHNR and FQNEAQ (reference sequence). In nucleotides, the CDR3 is TGTGCCAGCAGCTCATATGAATACAGGGGGCGTACTGAAGCTTTCTTT. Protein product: CASSSYEYRGRTEAFF.

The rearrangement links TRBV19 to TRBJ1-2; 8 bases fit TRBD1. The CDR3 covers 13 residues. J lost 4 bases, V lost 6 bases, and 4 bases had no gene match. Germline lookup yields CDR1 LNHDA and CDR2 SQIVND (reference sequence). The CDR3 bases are TGTGCCAGTAGCGGCGGACAGGGCTATGGCTACACCTTC. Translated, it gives CASSGGQGYGYTF.